What follows are 3 T cell receptor beta chains derived from one specimen sequenced in a study of control samples from healthy donors and cancer patients. Sequencing was performed with immunoSEQ multiplex PCR; in TCRdb, only in-frame clones are kept and a portion is missing. Among roughly 120,000 clones listed, 80% to 90% were seen once. Sequencing was carried out using PBMCs. These receptors were obtained from a woman aged 50 to 60 with colorectal cancer.

This clone was seen only once. V is TRBV5-4 and J is TRBJ2-5, with 9 bases matching TRBD1. Unmatched junction bases numbered 12, after V lost 4 bases and J lost 5 bases. The CDR3 contains 16 residues. Germline V gene sequence: CDR1 SGHNT, CDR2 YYREEE (reference sequence). The CDR3 reads CASSPSDRGGVETQYF. The DNA for the CDR3 is TGTGCCAGCAGCCCCTCTGACAGGGGGGGCGTCGAGACCCAGTACTTC.

The rearrangement joins TRBV2 to TRBJ1-1; 7 bases agree with TRBD1. The V and J ends lost 8 bases and 0 bases, in that order; junction bases with no gene match: 12. There are 16 residues in the CDR3. Germline V gene sequence: CDR1 SNHLY, CDR2 FYNNEI. Here the CDR3 reads CASVSGGLAMNTEAFF. The CDR3 bases are TGTGCCAGCGTATCAGGGGGTCTCGCGATGAACACTGAAGCTTTCTTT.

V is TRBV7-9 and J is TRBJ2-3; perhaps TRBD2 as D (5 bases). The CDR3 contains 14 residues. Germline V gene sequence: CDR1 SEHNR, CDR2 FQNEAQ (reference sequence). Trimming cost V 5 bases and J 6 bases, with 15 bases left between them. The CDR3 protein is CASSPSGYGDTQYF. DNA of the CDR3: TGTGCCAGCAGCCCCAGCGGTTACGGGGATACGCAGTATTTT.